This section outlines one T cell receptor beta chain sequence together with its context. Its antigen remains unknown. The entry originates in a study of post-analysis software for immune sequencing data. Study-level information: Recorded disease courses covered relapsing-remitting, secondary progressive and progressive-relapsing multiple sclerosis. Some patients had no subtype annotation. Study-level points and caveats: Comparison with controls showed significantly lower normalized Chao1 diversity in multiple sclerosis patients. Pronounced co-clustering by F measure was evident among identically batched samples. The five TRBV segments detected at higher frequency in patients than in controls included TRBV5-6, TRBV5-1 and TRBV20-1.

V was cut by 4 bases and J by 1 base, with 14 bases left in between. Per the germline V gene, CDR1 is SGHDT and CDR2 is YYEEEE. The CDR3 has 15 amino acids. Tagging with unique molecular identifiers was a feature of the TCR beta cDNA libraries. Using its own MiXCR run on the PCR reads, TCRdb lists one record per CDR3 protein. The repertoire holds some 690,000 distinct CDR3 sequences, around 27% seen once, with 0.5% to 0.6% in the top ten. The sequence was collected from a girl under 18 with multiple sclerosis. Source material: blood. The chain uses TRBV5-6 and TRBJ1-1, with a weak D call TRBD1 (6 bases). CDR3 nucleotides: TGTGCCAGCAGCAATCTTCCGGGACAGAACACTGAAGCTTTCTTT. Its translation: CASSNLPGQNTEAFF.